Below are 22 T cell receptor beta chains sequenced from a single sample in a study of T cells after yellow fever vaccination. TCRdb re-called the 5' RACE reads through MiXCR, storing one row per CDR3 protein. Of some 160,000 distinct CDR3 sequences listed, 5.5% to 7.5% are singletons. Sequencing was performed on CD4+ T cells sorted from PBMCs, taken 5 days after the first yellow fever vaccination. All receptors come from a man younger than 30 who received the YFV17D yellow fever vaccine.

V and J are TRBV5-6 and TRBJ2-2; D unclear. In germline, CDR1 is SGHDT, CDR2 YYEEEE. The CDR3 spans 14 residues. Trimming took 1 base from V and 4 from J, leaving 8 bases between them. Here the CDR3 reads CASSLKTFTGELFF. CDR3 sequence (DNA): TGTGCCAGCAGCTTGAAGACGTTCACCGGGGAGCTGTTTTTT.

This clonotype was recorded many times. In nucleotides, the CDR3 is TGTGCCAGCAGCCTGTACCAAGAGACCCAGTACTTC. It yields the protein CASSLYQETQYF. The rearrangement uses TRBV7-9 and TRBJ2-5; D unresolved. V was pared by 5 bases and J by 0 bases, with 4 bases between. Germline V gene lookup returns CDR1 SEHNR and CDR2 FQNEAQ (reference sequence). The CDR3 extends over 12 amino acids.

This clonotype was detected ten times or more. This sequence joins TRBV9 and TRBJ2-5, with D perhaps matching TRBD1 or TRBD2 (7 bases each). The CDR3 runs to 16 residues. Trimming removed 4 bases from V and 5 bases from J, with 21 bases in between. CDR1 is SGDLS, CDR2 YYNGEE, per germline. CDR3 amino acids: CASSPRQGGVRETQYF. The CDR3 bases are TGTGCCAGCAGCCCCCGACAGGGAGGGGTTCGGGAGACCCAGTACTTC.

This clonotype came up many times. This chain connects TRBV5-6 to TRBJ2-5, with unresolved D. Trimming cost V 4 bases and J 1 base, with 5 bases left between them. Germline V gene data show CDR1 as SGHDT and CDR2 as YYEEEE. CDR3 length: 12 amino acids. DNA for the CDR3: TGTGCCAGCAGCCGAATCCAAGAGACCCAGTACTTC. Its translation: CASSRIQETQYF.

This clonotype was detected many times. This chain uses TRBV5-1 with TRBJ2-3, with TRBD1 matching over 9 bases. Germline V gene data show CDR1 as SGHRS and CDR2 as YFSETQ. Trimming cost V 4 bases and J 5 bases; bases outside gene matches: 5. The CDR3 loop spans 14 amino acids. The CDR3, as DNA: TGCGCCAGCAGCACGGGACAGGGTGGAGATACGCAGTATTTT. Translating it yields CASSTGQGGDTQYF. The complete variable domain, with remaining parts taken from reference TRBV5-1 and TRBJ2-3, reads KAGVTQTPRYLIKTRGQQVTLSCSPISGHRSVSWYQQTPGQGLQFLFEYFSETQRNKGNFPGRFSGRQFSNSRSEMNVSTLELGDSALYLCASSTGQGGDTQYFGPGTRLTVL.

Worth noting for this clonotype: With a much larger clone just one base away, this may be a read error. CDR3 amino acids: CASSAMIRDNLPLHF. The CDR3 DNA follows: TGTGCCAGCAGCGCCATGATAAGGGACAATTTACCCCTCCACTTT. The chain employs TRBV7-6 and TRBJ1-6, with a weak D call TRBD1 (6 bases). Germline V lookup: CDR1 SGHVS, CDR2 FNYEAQ. The CDR3 consists of 15 residues. Combining the CDR3 with reference TRBV7-6 and TRBJ1-6 gives the whole variable domain GAGVSQSPRYKVTKRGQDVALRCDPISGHVSLYWYRQALGQGPEFLTYFNYEAQQDKSGLPNDRFSAERPEGSISTLTIQRTEQRDSAMYRCASSAMIRDNLPLHFGNGTRLTVT.

The DNA of the CDR3 is TGTGCCATCAGTGAAAGGCAGCCTGGGGCCAACGTCCTGACTTTC. Translation gives CAISERQPGANVLTF. The rearrangement uses TRBV10-3 and TRBJ2-6; no clear D gene. This CDR3 is built from 15 residues. CDR1 ENHRY and CDR2 SYGVKD come from the germline V gene. V was pared by 3 bases and J by 2 bases, with 8 bases between.

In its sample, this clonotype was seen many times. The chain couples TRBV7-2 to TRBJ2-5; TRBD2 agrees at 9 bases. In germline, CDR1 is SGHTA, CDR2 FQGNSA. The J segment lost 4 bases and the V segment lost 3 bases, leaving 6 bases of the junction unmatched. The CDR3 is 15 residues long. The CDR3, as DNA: TGTGCCAGCAGCTTCCGGACTAGCGTCCCAGAGACCCAGTACTTC. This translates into CASSFRTSVPETQYF.

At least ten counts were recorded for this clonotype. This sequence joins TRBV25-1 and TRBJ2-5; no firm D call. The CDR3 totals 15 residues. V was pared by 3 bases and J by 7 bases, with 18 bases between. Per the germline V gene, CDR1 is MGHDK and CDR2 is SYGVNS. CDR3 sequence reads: CASSDPMGPIGTQYF. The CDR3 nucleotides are TGTGCCAGCAGTGACCCTATGGGCCCTATAGGGACCCAGTACTTC.

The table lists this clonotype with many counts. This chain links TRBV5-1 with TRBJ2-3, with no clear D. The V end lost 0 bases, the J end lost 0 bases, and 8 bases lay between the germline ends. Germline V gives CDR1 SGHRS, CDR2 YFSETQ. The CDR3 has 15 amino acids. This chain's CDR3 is CASSLDSTSTDTQYF. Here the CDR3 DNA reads TGCGCCAGCAGCTTGGACAGTACTAGCACAGATACGCAGTATTTT.

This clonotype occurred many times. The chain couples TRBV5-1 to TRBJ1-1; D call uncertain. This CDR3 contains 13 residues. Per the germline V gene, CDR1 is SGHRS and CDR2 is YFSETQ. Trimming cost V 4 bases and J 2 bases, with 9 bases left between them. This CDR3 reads CASSTTDNTEAFF. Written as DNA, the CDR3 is TGCGCCAGCAGCACCACAGATAACACTGAAGCTTTCTTT.

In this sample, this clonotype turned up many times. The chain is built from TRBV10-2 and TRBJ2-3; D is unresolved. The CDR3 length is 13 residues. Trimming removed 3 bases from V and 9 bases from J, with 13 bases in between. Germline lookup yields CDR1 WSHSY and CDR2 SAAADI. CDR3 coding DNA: TGCGCCAGCAGTGACCCCTCCCCTAGAACGCAGTATTTT. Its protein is CASSDPSPRTQYF.

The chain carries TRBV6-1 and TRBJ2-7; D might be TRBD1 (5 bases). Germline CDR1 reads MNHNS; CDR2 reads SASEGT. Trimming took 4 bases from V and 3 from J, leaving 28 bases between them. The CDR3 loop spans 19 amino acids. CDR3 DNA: TGTGCCAGCAGTGTAGCTGTCTACCAGGGAAAAAGGTTTGGCTACGAGCAGTACGTC. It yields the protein CASSVAVYQGKRFGYEQYV.

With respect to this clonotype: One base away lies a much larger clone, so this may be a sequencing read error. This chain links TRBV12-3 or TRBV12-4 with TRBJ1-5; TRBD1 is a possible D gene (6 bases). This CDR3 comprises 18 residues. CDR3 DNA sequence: TGTACCAGCAGTTCTATAGAGGTATCAGGGGATTATATTCAGCCCCAGCATTTT. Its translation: CTSSSIEVSGDYIQPQHF.

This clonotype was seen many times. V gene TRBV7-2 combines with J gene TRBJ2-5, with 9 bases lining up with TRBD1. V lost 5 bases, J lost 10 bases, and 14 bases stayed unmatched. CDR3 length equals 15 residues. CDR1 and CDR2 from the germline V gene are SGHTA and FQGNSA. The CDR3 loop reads CASSIPDRGRFDQYF. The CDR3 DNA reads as TGTGCCAGCAGCATCCCGGACAGGGGAAGGTTCGACCAGTACTTC.

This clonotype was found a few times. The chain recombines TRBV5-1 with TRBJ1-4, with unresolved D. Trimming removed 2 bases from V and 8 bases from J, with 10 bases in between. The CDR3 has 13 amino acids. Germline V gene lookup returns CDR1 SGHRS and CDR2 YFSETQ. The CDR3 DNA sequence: TGCGCCAGCAGCTTTGCGGGAGGAGAAAAACTGTTTTTT. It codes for CASSFAGGEKLFF.

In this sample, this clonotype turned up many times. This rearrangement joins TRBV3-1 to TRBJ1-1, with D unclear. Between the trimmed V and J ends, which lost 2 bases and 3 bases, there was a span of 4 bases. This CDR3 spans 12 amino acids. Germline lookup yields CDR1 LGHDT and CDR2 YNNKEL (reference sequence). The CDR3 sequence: CASSQLDTEAFF. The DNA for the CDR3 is TGTGCCAGCAGCCAATTGGACACTGAAGCTTTCTTT.

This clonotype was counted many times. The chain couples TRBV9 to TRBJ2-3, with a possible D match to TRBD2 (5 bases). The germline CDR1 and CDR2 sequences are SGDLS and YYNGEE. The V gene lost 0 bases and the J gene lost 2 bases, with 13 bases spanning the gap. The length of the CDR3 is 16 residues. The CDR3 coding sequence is TGTGCCAGCAGCGTAGGAGCGGTAGACTTCACAGATACGCAGTATTTT. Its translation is CASSVGAVDFTDTQYF.

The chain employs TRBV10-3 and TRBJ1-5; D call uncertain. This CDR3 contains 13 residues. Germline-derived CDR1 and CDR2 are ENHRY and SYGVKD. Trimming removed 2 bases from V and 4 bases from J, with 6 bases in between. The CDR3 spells CAISEQLNQPQHF. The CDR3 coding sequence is TGTGCCATCAGTGAGCAGCTTAATCAGCCCCAGCATTTT.

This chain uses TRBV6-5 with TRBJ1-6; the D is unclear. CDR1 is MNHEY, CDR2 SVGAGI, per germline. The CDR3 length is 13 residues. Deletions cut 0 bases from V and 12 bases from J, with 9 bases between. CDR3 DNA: TGTGCCAGCAGTTACTCAGGTGGAAAACCCCTCCACTTT. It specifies CASSYSGGKPLHF.

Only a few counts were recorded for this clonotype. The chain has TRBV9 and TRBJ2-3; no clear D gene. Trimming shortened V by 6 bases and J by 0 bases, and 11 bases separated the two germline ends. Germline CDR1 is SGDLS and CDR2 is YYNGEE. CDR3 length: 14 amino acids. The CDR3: CASTRQSSTDTQYF. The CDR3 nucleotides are TGTGCCAGCACCCGCCAGAGTAGCACAGATACGCAGTATTTT.

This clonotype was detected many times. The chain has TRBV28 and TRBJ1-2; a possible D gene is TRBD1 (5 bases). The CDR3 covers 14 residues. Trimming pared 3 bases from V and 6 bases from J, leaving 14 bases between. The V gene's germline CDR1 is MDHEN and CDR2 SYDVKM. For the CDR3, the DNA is TGTGCCAGCAGTTTGCCCTCAGGGCATCATGGCTACACCTTC. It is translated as CASSLPSGHHGYTF.